Sequencing of this TCR beta chain was carried out in a study of T cell changes during pregnancy in multiple sclerosis. V was cut by 0 bases and J by 4 bases, with 13 bases left in between. Germline CDR1 MNHEY, CDR2 SVGAGI. This CDR3 has 16 amino acids. Generated by immunoSEQ multiplex PCR, the TCRdb table keeps only in-frame clones and is missing some. Seen here are tens of thousands of clones, about nine tenths observed once, and the top ten hold about 0.45%. The receptor's source is a female donor with multiple sclerosis, enrolled in a pregnancy study. This chain joins TRBV6-5 and TRBJ2-1, with D hard to call. The source material was CD4+ T cells from peripheral blood mononuclear cells, sampled in the second trimester of pregnancy. CDR3 protein: CASSYSMARSYNEQFF. CDR3 sequence (DNA): TGTGCCAGCAGTTACTCGATGGCTCGTTCTTACAATGAGCAGTTCTTC.